The clone carrying this TCR beta chain was recorded many times. Antigen specificity is unknown. The record originates from a study of tumor-infiltrating lymphocytes in primary liver carcinoma. Across the whole study: Staged T1-T3 N0M0, the tumors had sizes that ranged from 4.2 to 10 cm across. Study findings and constraints: Tumor samples exhibited a significantly greater top-250-clone fraction than blood samples (p = 0.039).

Unsorted whole blood served as the source of blood RNA, and germline DNA was extracted as well. Patients were treatment-naive with chronic HBV infection. They drew roughly 4.1 milliliters of peripheral blood before surgery. The input was around 530 ng total RNA; TCR beta cDNA was made from it with a constant-region primer. ARM-PCR, slightly modified, supplied the TCR beta libraries through three nested multiplex PCR rounds. Investigators reported that the first two PCR rounds, at roughly 10 cycles each, used TRBV1-TRBV30 forward primers with a C-beta reverse primer. MiXCR, applied by TCRdb to the multiplex PCR reads, yields one record per CDR3 protein. Of some 320,000 distinct CDR3 sequences in the sample, roughly 60% are singletons; the top ten hold approximately 9.4%. This CDR3 contains 12 residues. Trimming stripped 3 bases from V and 6 bases from J, with 5 bases between. The V gene's germline CDR1 is LGHNA and CDR2 YNFKEQ.

Sequenced: peripheral blood. This TCR came from a man aged 35 to 55 with primary liver carcinoma and hepatitis B virus infection. V and J are TRBV4-2 and TRBJ2-2; D remains ambiguous. This chain's CDR3 is CASSQQSGELFF. DNA of the CDR3: TGTGCCAGCAGCCAGCAGTCCGGGGAGCTGTTTTTT.